Presented here are 12 T cell receptor beta chains from one specimen sequenced in a study of T cell responses to AZD1222 COVID-19 vaccine. Only in-frame clones appear in the TCRdb table, and some are missing; sequencing was by immunoSEQ multiplex PCR. The sample includes about 120,000 clones, about 90% of them seen just once. The sequenced sample was peripheral blood, obtained on day 0 of AZD1222 vaccination. The receptors shown here come from an adult in good health.

This chain joins TRBV4-1 and TRBJ1-5; D possibly corresponds to TRBD1 (6 bases). Trimming cost V 1 base and J 4 bases, with 14 bases left between them. This CDR3 spans 16 amino acids. Germline values: CDR1 MGHRA, CDR2 YSYEKL. The CDR3 coding sequence is TGCGCCAGCAGCCAAGCGGGACAAGGGGGGAATCAGCCCCAGCATTTT. This encodes CASSQAGQGGNQPQHF.

This sequence joins TRBV3-1 (or the pseudogene TRBV3-2) and TRBJ2-7; D gene unclear. CDR1 is LGHDT and CDR2 is YNNKEL in the germline V gene (reference sequence). Deletions cut 1 base from V and 6 bases from J, with 4 bases between. The CDR3 is 11 amino acids. The CDR3 loop reads CASSQVGEQYF. The CDR3 bases are TGTGCCAGCAGCCAAGTGGGCGAGCAGTACTTC.

A single count supports this clone. V and J are TRBV29-1 and TRBJ1-1; no reliable D call. Between the trimmed V and J ends, which lost 3 bases and 1 base, there was a span of 12 bases. The germline V gene encodes CDR1 SQVTM and CDR2 ANQGSEA. The CDR3 contains 14 residues. The CDR3 sequence is CSVEGVMGNTEAFF. Written as DNA, the CDR3 is TGCAGCGTTGAGGGCGTAATGGGGAACACTGAAGCTTTCTTT.

This clone was observed once. The chain carries TRBV29-1 and TRBJ2-1; TRBD2 matches at 12 bases. Germline lookup yields CDR1 SQVTM and CDR2 ANQGSEA. V shed 1 base and J 10 bases; nucleotides not matched to a gene: 8. The CDR3 runs to 15 residues. DNA of the CDR3: TGCAGCGTTGAAGTCTCTAGCGGGAGGGCCGGGGAGCAGTTCTTC. As protein: CSVEVSSGRAGEQFF.

This chain links TRBV5-1 with TRBJ2-7; D possibly corresponds to TRBD2 (6 bases). Trimming left V 0 bases short and J 7 bases short, with 11 bases between. This CDR3 contains 13 residues. Per the germline V gene, CDR1 is SGHRS and CDR2 is YFSETQ. The CDR3 protein is CASSLGGLVEQYF. The CDR3 DNA is TGCGCCAGCAGCTTGGGGGGACTTGTTGAGCAGTACTTC. Full variable domain (outside the CDR3, taken from reference TRBV5-1 and TRBJ2-7): KAGVTQTPRYLIKTRGQQVTLSCSPISGHRSVSWYQQTPGQGLQFLFEYFSETQRNKGNFPGRFSGRQFSNSRSEMNVSTLELGDSALYLCASSLGGLVEQYFGPGTRLTVT.

The rearrangement uses TRBV27 and TRBJ1-2; D ambiguous. The CDR3 is 14 amino acids. V gave up 6 bases and J gave up 6 bases, with 17 bases separating them. The germline V gene has CDR1 MNHEY and CDR2 SMNVEV (reference sequence). The CDR3: CASRDQLGGNGYTF. The CDR3 DNA reads TGTGCCAGCAGGGACCAGTTGGGAGGAAATGGCTACACCTTC.

This rearrangement joins TRBV19 to TRBJ2-1, with unresolved D. The CDR3 loop spans 14 amino acids. V lost 7 bases and J lost 0, with 10 bases in between. CDR1 and CDR2 (germline): LNHDA, SQIVND (reference sequence). CDR3 sequence: CASTTPSSYNEQFF. The CDR3 DNA sequence: TGTGCCAGTACCACCCCTAGCTCCTACAATGAGCAGTTCTTC.

The chain couples TRBV4-2 to TRBJ2-1, with 10 bases lining up with TRBD2. Trimming cost V 0 bases and J 3 bases; bases outside gene matches: 2. Germline CDR1 is LGHNA and CDR2 is YNFKEQ. This CDR3 has 16 residues. The CDR3 protein is CASSQEERGGYNEQFF. As DNA, the CDR3 is TGTGCCAGCAGCCAAGAGGAGCGGGGGGGCTACAATGAGCAGTTCTTC.

This rearrangement joins TRBV5-1 to TRBJ2-1; D not resolved. Germline V gene data show CDR1 as SGHRS and CDR2 as YFSETQ. V shed 0 bases and J shed 5 bases, with 9 bases lying between them. The CDR3 sequence is 14 residues long. The CDR3 nucleotides are TGCGCCAGCAGCTTGGCGGGCCACAACAATGAGCAGTTCTTC. This encodes CASSLAGHNNEQFF. Full variable domain (missing parts from reference TRBV5-1 and TRBJ2-1): KAGVTQTPRYLIKTRGQQVTLSCSPISGHRSVSWYQQTPGQGLQFLFEYFSETQRNKGNFPGRFSGRQFSNSRSEMNVSTLELGDSALYLCASSLAGHNNEQFFGPGTRLTVL.

Concerning this clone: An end of the junction does not agree with germline; a read error may underlie this. The chain is built from TRBV7-7 and TRBJ2-5, with D perhaps matching TRBD2 (5 bases). The V gene's germline CDR1 is SSHAT and CDR2 FNYEAQ (reference sequence). CDR3 length: 15 amino acids. CDR3 sequence reads: CASSLGLASQETQYF. The CDR3 coding sequence is TGTGCTAGCAGCTTAGGTCTAGCTAGCCAAGAGACCCAGTACTTC.

The rearrangement joins TRBV4-1 to TRBJ1-4; tentatively, D is TRBD1 (5 bases). This CDR3 region has 17 residues. Trimming pared 2 bases from V and 0 bases from J, leaving 13 bases between. Germline values: CDR1 MGHRA, CDR2 YSYEKL. CDR3 region: CASSQLGVTATNEKLFF. DNA for the CDR3: TGCGCCAGCAGCCAATTGGGGGTTACGGCAACTAATGAAAAACTGTTTTTT.

The chain is built from TRBV5-1 and TRBJ2-7; no clear D. Deletions cut 0 bases from V and 5 bases from J, with 15 bases between. The CDR3 extends over 15 amino acids. Germline V gene sequence: CDR1 SGHRS, CDR2 YFSETQ. CDR3 DNA: TGCGCCAGCAGCTTGGATGGGTCCCCCTTGAACGAGCAGTACTTC. It translates to CASSLDGSPLNEQYF. Supplemented by reference TRBV5-1 and TRBJ2-7, the full variable domain reads KAGVTQTPRYLIKTRGQQVTLSCSPISGHRSVSWYQQTPGQGLQFLFEYFSETQRNKGNFPGRFSGRQFSNSRSEMNVSTLELGDSALYLCASSLDGSPLNEQYFGPGTRLTVT.